The 14 T cell receptor beta chains below come from one sample, sequenced in a study of STAT5B mutations in CD4+ large granular lymphocyte leukemia. The table came from immunoSEQ multiplex PCR; TCRdb's copy has only in-frame clones and leaves some out. The sample yields tens of thousands of clones, about 81% seen once. Input material: CD4+ T cells from blood buffy coats. These receptors all stem from a human donor in good health.

The chain is built from TRBV5-1 and TRBJ2-1, with D perhaps TRBD1 (6 bases). The CDR3 is 15 amino acids. V lost 4 bases and J 3 bases, leaving 14 bases between the germline ends. In germline, CDR1 is SGHRS, CDR2 YFSETQ. The CDR3 DNA is TGCGCCAGCAGCGGCGACAGGCGCGTCTACAATGAGCAGTTCTTC. Protein: CASSGDRRVYNEQFF.

CDR3 protein: CASSLDGSTDTQYF. In DNA form, the CDR3 reads TGTGCCAGCAGCTTAGATGGAAGCACAGATACGCAGTATTTT. V and J are TRBV7-2 and TRBJ2-3, with no clear D. V was pared by 1 base and J by 0 bases, with 5 bases between. This CDR3 spans 14 amino acids. Germline V gene sequence: CDR1 SGHTA, CDR2 FQGNSA.

Worth noting for this clone: At one end the junction does not follow the germline gene, possibly because of a read error. J is TRBJ2-7 and V is TRBV6-5; D perhaps matches TRBD1 (5 bases). Germline V gene data show CDR1 as MNHEY and CDR2 as SVGAGI. The CDR3 has 13 amino acids. The CDR3 loop reads CASSQWGGLNSNF. The DNA of the CDR3 is TGTGCCAGCAGTCAATGGGGCGGATTGAATAGTAACTTC.

The rearrangement joins TRBV28 to TRBJ2-5, with D tentatively TRBD1 or TRBD2 (5 bases each). Germline CDR1 reads MDHEN; CDR2 reads SYDVKM. V lost 3 bases and J 3 bases, leaving 5 bases between the germline ends. The CDR3 spans 12 residues. Here the CDR3 reads CASSLGEETQYF. The CDR3 bases are TGTGCCAGCAGTTTGGGGGAAGAGACCCAGTACTTC.

The chain employs TRBV6-6 and TRBJ1-5, with a weak D call TRBD1 (6 bases). Trimming removed 6 bases from V and 2 bases from J, with 11 bases in between. Germline V gene sequence: CDR1 MNHNY, CDR2 SVGAGI (reference sequence). The CDR3 totals 14 residues. CDR3 DNA: TGTGCCAGCAGCCCCAGGGGTGGCAATCAGCCCCAGCATTTT. Protein product: CASSPRGGNQPQHF.

This chain connects TRBV30 to TRBJ2-7; 10 positions match TRBD1. Looked up from germline, CDR1 is GTSNPN and CDR2 is SVGIG (reference sequence). This CDR3 contains 15 residues. V lost 0 bases and J lost 6; bases outside the gene matches: 8. As DNA, the CDR3 is TGTGCCTGGAGTGTTTGGGGACAGGGGCTAATCGAGCAGTACTTC. Amino acids: CAWSVWGQGLIEQYF. Combining the CDR3 with reference TRBV30 and TRBJ2-7 gives the whole variable domain SQTIHQWPATLVQPVGSPLSLECTVEGTSNPNLYWYRQAAGRGLQLLFYSVGIGQISSEVPQNLSASRPQDRQFILSSKKLLLSDSGFYLCAWSVWGQGLIEQYFGPGTRLTVT.

This rearrangement joins TRBV19 to TRBJ2-5, with 8 bases lining up with TRBD1. The DNA end is more similar to TRBJ2-7, so the J call may be wrong. Germline loops: CDR1 LNHDA, CDR2 SQIVND (reference sequence). There are 15 residues in the CDR3. The CDR3 coding sequence is TGTGCCAGTAGCCTCAGGACAGGGTTCTCCTACGAGCAGTACTTC. Translation gives CASSLRTGFSYEQYF.

The chain combines TRBV7-9 with TRBJ2-5; 10 bases are a match to TRBD2. This CDR3 has 17 residues. The V and J ends lost 1 base and 3 bases, in that order; junction bases with no gene match: 8. CDR1 is SEHNR and CDR2 is FQNEAQ in the germline V gene (reference sequence). The chain's CDR3 is CASSLGAAGGPEETQYF. The CDR3 DNA follows: TGTGCCAGCAGCTTAGGTGCAGCGGGAGGGCCAGAAGAGACCCAGTACTTC.

The V gene is TRBV5-1, the J gene TRBJ2-1; 7 bases line up with TRBD2. The CDR3 totals 20 residues. CDR1 and CDR2 from the germline V gene are SGHRS and YFSETQ. The V segment lost 4 bases and the J segment 2 bases; nucleotides outside the gene matches: 21. DNA of the CDR3: TGCGCCAGCAGCCCCGTGGATGTTAGTGGCGGGAGAATCACCTACAATGAGCAGTTCTTC. Translation gives CASSPVDVSGGRITYNEQFF.

V and J are TRBV5-6 and TRBJ1-2; 7 positions agree with TRBD1. With 5 bases clipped from V and 8 bases from J, the junction kept 15 bases outside the gene matches. CDR3 length: 15 amino acids. CDR1 SGHDT and CDR2 YYEEEE come from the germline V gene. The CDR3 DNA reads TGTGCCAGCAGGTTGCAGGGGGGCTCCTTAGGGGGCTACACCTTC. Translated, it gives CASRLQGGSLGGYTF.

The J gene is TRBJ2-7, the V gene TRBV11-3, with TRBD1 matching 9 bases. CDR3 size: 15 residues. CDR1 and CDR2 from the germline V gene are SGHNT and YENEEA. The V segment lost 5 bases and the J segment 1 base; nucleotides outside the gene matches: 6. The CDR3: CASSARTGASYEQYF. DNA for the CDR3: TGTGCCAGCAGCGCCCGGACAGGGGCGTCCTACGAGCAGTACTTC.

The chain joins TRBV6-5 to TRBJ1-1, with unresolved D. CDR3 length: 14 residues. V lost 8 bases and J lost 0, with 13 bases in between. CDR1 is MNHEY, CDR2 SVGAGI, per germline. CDR3 loop: CASRTRYVNTEAFF. The CDR3 nucleotides read TGTGCCAGCCGAACCCGGTACGTGAACACTGAAGCTTTCTTT.

This clone was seen once. The genes are TRBV7-9 and TRBJ2-4, with D unresolved. Deletions cut 2 bases from V and 6 bases from J, with 14 bases between. The germline V gene encodes CDR1 SEHNR and CDR2 FQNEAQ (reference sequence). This CDR3 has 15 residues. CDR3 protein: CASSLPVLIGNIQYF. CDR3 coding DNA: TGTGCCAGCAGCTTACCGGTCCTTATCGGAAACATTCAGTACTTC.

The chain is built from TRBV7-2 and TRBJ2-2; 12 nucleotides match TRBD2. Germline V gene lookup returns CDR1 SGHTA and CDR2 FQGNSA. J was trimmed by 5 bases and V by 4 bases; bases with no gene match: 5. The CDR3 length is 16 residues. The CDR3 DNA follows: TGTGCCAGCAGCTCGACTAGCGGGAGAGGGACCGGGGAGCTGTTTTTT. Its translation: CASSSTSGRGTGELFF.